This passage covers 8 T cell receptor beta chains from one sample sequenced in a study of blood T cell repertoires in COVID-19. Profiling relied on immunoSEQ multiplex PCR, and the TCRdb table lists in-frame clones only, not all of them. The table records hundreds of thousands of clones, 82% of them present only once. Sequenced: peripheral blood. The receptor source for this set is an older woman with acute or convalescent COVID-19.

The chain recombines TRBV5-1 with TRBJ2-5; maybe TRBD2 (5 bases). Germline CDR1 is SGHRS and CDR2 is YFSETQ. V lost 4 bases, J lost 5 bases, and 12 bases lay in between. This CDR3 contains 13 residues. DNA of the CDR3: TGCGCCAGCAGCACCGGACTTCTCGAGACCCAGTACTTC. This codes for CASSTGLLETQYF.

This rearrangement joins TRBV10-3 to TRBJ2-7; TRBD2 aligns across 8 bases. J was trimmed by 3 bases and V by 5 bases; bases with no gene match: 3. Germline values: CDR1 ENHRY, CDR2 SYGVKD. The CDR3 runs 13 residues. CDR3 in DNA: TGTGCCATCAGTCCGGGACTAGGCTACGAGCAGTACTTC. Its protein is CAISPGLGYEQYF.

The rearrangement links TRBV19 to TRBJ1-5; the D is unclear. Germline CDR1 reads LNHDA; CDR2 reads SQIVND (reference sequence). V lost 1 base to trimming and J lost 2 bases, with 12 bases between them. The CDR3 totals 16 residues. DNA of the CDR3: TGTGCCAGTAGTATAGGACAACCCGGGGGCAATCAGCCCCAGCATTTT. Translated: CASSIGQPGGNQPQHF.

This chain links TRBV3-1 (or the pseudogene TRBV3-2) with TRBJ1-2; 9 bases are a match to TRBD1. The CDR3 is 18 amino acids. Germline CDR1 and CDR2: LGHDT and YNNKEL (reference sequence). V was pared by 1 base and J by 1 base, with 10 bases of the junction left unmatched. The CDR3 is CASSQGGGTGHFNYGYTF. The CDR3 nucleotides are TGTGCCAGCAGCCAAGGAGGTGGGACAGGGCACTTTAACTATGGCTACACCTTC.

This clone appeared once. V gene TRBV6-1 combines with J gene TRBJ1-2, with D possibly TRBD1 on 5 matching bases. The CDR3 sequence is 14 residues long. The germline V and J ends were trimmed by 1 base and 4 bases, with 10 bases remaining between them. The germline CDR1 and CDR2 sequences are MNHNS and SASEGT. CDR3 protein: CASSEDRTVYGYTF. The CDR3 nucleotides read TGTGCCAGCAGTGAAGACAGGACGGTCTATGGCTACACCTTC.

The genes are TRBV18 and TRBJ2-7; 8 bases map to TRBD1. The CDR3 is made up of 16 amino acids. Germline CDR1 and CDR2: KGHSH and LQKENI. The V and J ends lost 2 bases and 3 bases, in that order; junction bases with no gene match: 9. This CDR3 is CASSPRNRDRIYEQYF. Written as DNA, the CDR3 is TGTGCCAGCTCACCAAGAAACCGGGACAGGATCTACGAGCAGTACTTC.

The chain couples TRBV27 to TRBJ1-6, with 7 bases lining up with TRBD1. Looked up from germline, CDR1 is MNHEY and CDR2 is SMNVEV (reference sequence). The CDR3 is made up of 15 amino acids. V was clipped by 2 bases and J by 3 bases; unmatched bases: 1. This CDR3 is CASSLAGGYNSPLHF. The CDR3 nucleotides are TGTGCCAGCAGTTTAGCAGGGGGCTATAATTCACCCCTCCACTTT.

V and J are TRBV3-1 (or the pseudogene TRBV3-2) and TRBJ1-2; D perhaps matches TRBD1 (6 bases). This CDR3 region has 13 residues. Trimming left V 2 bases short and J 5 bases short, with 9 bases between. In germline, CDR1 is LGHDT, CDR2 YNNKEL (reference sequence). Here the CDR3 DNA reads TGTGCCAGCAGCCAATTACAGGGTTATGGCTACACCTTC. Its protein is CASSQLQGYGYTF.